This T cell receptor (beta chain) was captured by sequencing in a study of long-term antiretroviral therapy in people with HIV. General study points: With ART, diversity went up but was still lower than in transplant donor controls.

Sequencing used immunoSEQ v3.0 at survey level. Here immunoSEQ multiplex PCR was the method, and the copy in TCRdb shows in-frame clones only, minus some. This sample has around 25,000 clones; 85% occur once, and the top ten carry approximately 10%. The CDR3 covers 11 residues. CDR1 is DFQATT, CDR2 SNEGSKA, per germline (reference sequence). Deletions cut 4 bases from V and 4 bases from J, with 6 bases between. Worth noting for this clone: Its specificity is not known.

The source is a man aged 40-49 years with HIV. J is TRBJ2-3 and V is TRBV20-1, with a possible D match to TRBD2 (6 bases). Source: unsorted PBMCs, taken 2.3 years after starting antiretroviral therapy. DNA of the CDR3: TGCAGTGCTACGGGGGCAGATACGCAGTATTTT. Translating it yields CSATGADTQYF.